This T cell receptor (beta chain) was obtained from a study of cytomegalovirus exposure and HLA in healthy donors. The CDR3 sequence is 16 residues long. Germline values: CDR1 MDHEN, CDR2 SYDVKM. V was clipped by 2 bases and J by 1 base; unmatched bases: 5. Method: immunoSEQ multiplex PCR; TCRdb's copy keeps in-frame clones and lacks some. Seen here are about 200,000 clones, more than 65% observed once, and the top ten hold around 15%. V and J are TRBV28 and TRBJ2-7, with 10 bases fitting TRBD2. The TCR comes from a woman in her twenties or thirties in good health and CMV-seropositive. The sequencing sample was made of PBMCs. The CDR3 DNA sequence: TGTGCCAGCAGTTTACAGACTAGCGGGCCTTCCTACGAGCAGTACTTC. Translating gives CASSLQTSGPSYEQYF.